The 15 T cell receptor beta chains below were found in one sample sequenced in a study of human T cells and chemical hapten exposure. Sequencing started from total RNA isolated from unfractionated whole blood. Each CDR3 protein gets one entry after TCRdb re-called the 5' RACE reads with MiXCR. This table has 75,000 or so distinct CDR3 sequences, more than 15% appearing once. Receptor source: a female donor in good health.

The table lists this clonotype with many counts. V usage is TRBV6-4 and J usage is TRBJ2-3, with 7 positions matching TRBD2. CDR1 and CDR2 (germline): MRHNA, SNTAGT. J lost 2 bases, V lost 3 bases, and 5 bases had no gene match. This CDR3 is 15 amino acids long. The CDR3 DNA follows: TGTGCCAGCAGTGAGCGGGGGTCTAACACAGATACGCAGTATTTT. It yields the protein CASSERGSNTDTQYF.

This clonotype was counted only a few times. The chain is built from TRBV2 and TRBJ1-1, with 8 positions matching TRBD1. The V and J ends lost 5 bases and 6 bases, in that order; junction bases with no gene match: 8. From germline, CDR1 is SNHLY and CDR2 FYNNEI. The CDR3 sequence is 14 residues long. The CDR3 nucleotides are TGTGCCAGCAGTACACAGGGGGGTGTGGCTGAAGCTTTCTTT. Protein: CASSTQGGVAEAFF.

The CDR3 DNA reads as TGTGCCAGCACCATAACACAGGGTGACACTGAAGCTTTCTTT. Translating gives CASTITQGDTEAFF. This rearrangement joins TRBV7-9 to TRBJ1-1; perhaps TRBD1 as D (6 bases). V lost 7 bases, J lost 3 bases, and 15 bases lay in between. Germline assignment: CDR1 SEHNR and CDR2 FQNEAQ (reference sequence). The CDR3 is 14 residues long.

As to this clonotype: The junction departs from germline at one end; a sequencing error may be responsible. The CDR3 nucleotides are TGTGCCAGCAGCACCCAGGGGAACCCCGGGGAGCTGTTTTTT. This sequence encodes CASSTQGNPGELFF. The V and J genes are TRBV12-3 or TRBV12-4 and TRBJ2-2, with a tentative D call TRBD1 (6 bases). The CDR3 loop spans 14 amino acids.

V is TRBV5-1 and J is TRBJ2-1, with 9 bases identical to TRBD2. With 4 bases clipped from V and 8 bases from J, the junction kept 10 bases outside the gene matches. This CDR3 contains 15 residues. Germline lookup yields CDR1 SGHRS and CDR2 YFSETQ. This chain's CDR3 is CASSPAGLASHEQFF. CDR3 DNA: TGCGCCAGCAGCCCGGCGGGACTAGCTTCCCATGAGCAGTTCTTC.

This clonotype was picked up a small number of times. The chain's CDR3 is CASSPRTYTDTQYF. The CDR3 coding sequence is TGTGCCAGCAGCCCTAGGACCTACACAGATACGCAGTATTTT. The genes are TRBV14 and TRBJ2-3, with no clear D. The V gene's germline CDR1 is SGHDN and CDR2 FVKESK. The length of the CDR3 is 14 residues. V was pared by 4 bases and J by 2 bases, with 10 bases between.

This clonotype was counted many times. J is TRBJ2-7 and V is TRBV6-1; D is unclear. Looked up from germline, CDR1 is MNHNS and CDR2 is SASEGT. The CDR3 sequence is 14 residues long. V dropped 4 bases and J dropped 1 base, with 11 bases sitting between them. The CDR3 DNA reads as TGTGCCAGCAGTGGTCATCACGAATCCTACGAGCAGTACTTC. This encodes CASSGHHESYEQYF.

The chain links TRBV20-1 to TRBJ1-1; D is possibly TRBD1 (5 bases). The CDR3 length is 15 residues. V was pared by 5 bases and J by 4 bases, with 20 bases between. Germline V gives CDR1 DFQATT, CDR2 SNEGSKA (reference sequence). CDR3 amino acids: CSAPGASWGGTEAFF. The CDR3 DNA sequence: TGCAGTGCTCCCGGGGCCAGTTGGGGGGGCACTGAAGCTTTCTTT.

This clonotype was counted a few times. J is TRBJ1-5 and V is TRBV19, with no clear D. V was cut by 10 bases and J by 1 base, with 14 bases left in between. Germline loops: CDR1 LNHDA, CDR2 SQIVND (reference sequence). The CDR3 is made up of 14 amino acids. The CDR3 coding sequence is TGTGCCACCCATTTCAGCTTAAGCAATCAGCCCCAGCATTTT. Amino acid sequence: CATHFSLSNQPQHF.

This chain joins TRBV18 and TRBJ2-5; D tentatively reads TRBD1 or TRBD2 (5 bases each). Germline V gene sequence: CDR1 KGHSH, CDR2 LQKENI. This CDR3 is 14 amino acids long. V was trimmed by 6 bases and J by 1 base, leaving 12 bases between them. The DNA for the CDR3 is TGTGCCAGCTCTCCCTCAGGGACCCAAGAGACCCAGTACTTC. Amino acid sequence: CASSPSGTQETQYF.

This clonotype was detected ten times or more. The chain has TRBV28 and TRBJ1-6; TRBD1 might be the D (6 bases). This CDR3 contains 14 residues. Between the trimmed V and J ends, which lost 2 bases and 6 bases, there was a span of 8 bases. Germline values: CDR1 MDHEN, CDR2 SYDVKM. CDR3 nucleotide sequence: TGTGCCAGCAGTTTAACAGGGACTAATTCACCCCTCCACTTT. This translates into CASSLTGTNSPLHF.

CDR3 sequence reads: CASSVGPRQGWNEQYF. The CDR3, as DNA: TGTGCCAGCAGCGTAGGTCCAAGACAGGGTTGGAACGAGCAGTACTTC. V usage is TRBV9 and J usage is TRBJ2-7; 7 positions match TRBD1. Germline V gives CDR1 SGDLS, CDR2 YYNGEE. This CDR3 is built from 16 residues. With 0 bases clipped from V and 5 bases from J, the junction kept 11 bases outside the gene matches. The full variable domain, in which reference TRBV9 and TRBJ2-7 provide the parts outside the CDR3, is DSGVTQTPKHLITATGQRVTLRCSPRSGDLSVYWYQQSLDQGLQFLIQYYNGEERAKGNILERFSAQQFPDLHSELNLSSLELGDSALYFCASSVGPRQGWNEQYFGPGTRLTVT.

This sequence joins TRBV27 and TRBJ2-2; 7 bases align to TRBD1. V trimming: 10 bases; J trimming: 0 bases; junction bases outside the gene matches: 5. The CDR3 totals 14 residues. Looked up from germline, CDR1 is MNHEY and CDR2 is SMNVEV (reference sequence). The CDR3, as DNA: TGTGCCACCGGGACAGACGCGAACACCGGGGAGCTGTTTTTT. It translates to CATGTDANTGELFF.

This chain uses TRBV18 with TRBJ2-7; maybe TRBD1 (6 bases). Germline V gene sequence: CDR1 KGHSH, CDR2 LQKENI. The CDR3 length is 13 residues. V shed 3 bases and J shed 3 bases, with 9 bases lying between them. CDR3 loop: CASSPDRIYEQYF. For the CDR3, the DNA is TGTGCCAGCTCACCCGACAGGATCTACGAGCAGTACTTC.

The chain employs TRBV20-1 and TRBJ1-2; D remains ambiguous. CDR1 DFQATT and CDR2 SNEGSKA come from the germline V gene (reference sequence). The CDR3 runs 12 residues. Between the trimmed V and J ends, which lost 3 bases and 2 bases, there was a span of 7 bases. DNA of the CDR3: TGCAGTGCTAGTTGGCAGAACTATGGCTACACCTTC. This sequence encodes CSASWQNYGYTF.